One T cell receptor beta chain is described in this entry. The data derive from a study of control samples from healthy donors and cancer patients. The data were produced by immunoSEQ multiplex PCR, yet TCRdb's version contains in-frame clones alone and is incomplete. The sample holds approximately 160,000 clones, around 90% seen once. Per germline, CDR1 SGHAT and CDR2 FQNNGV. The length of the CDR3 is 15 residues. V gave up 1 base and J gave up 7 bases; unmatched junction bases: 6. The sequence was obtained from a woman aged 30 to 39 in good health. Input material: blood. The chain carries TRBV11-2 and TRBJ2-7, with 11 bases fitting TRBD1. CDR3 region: CASSLGWTGGLEQYF. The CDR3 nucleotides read TGTGCCAGCAGCTTAGGTTGGACAGGGGGCTTGGAGCAGTACTTC.